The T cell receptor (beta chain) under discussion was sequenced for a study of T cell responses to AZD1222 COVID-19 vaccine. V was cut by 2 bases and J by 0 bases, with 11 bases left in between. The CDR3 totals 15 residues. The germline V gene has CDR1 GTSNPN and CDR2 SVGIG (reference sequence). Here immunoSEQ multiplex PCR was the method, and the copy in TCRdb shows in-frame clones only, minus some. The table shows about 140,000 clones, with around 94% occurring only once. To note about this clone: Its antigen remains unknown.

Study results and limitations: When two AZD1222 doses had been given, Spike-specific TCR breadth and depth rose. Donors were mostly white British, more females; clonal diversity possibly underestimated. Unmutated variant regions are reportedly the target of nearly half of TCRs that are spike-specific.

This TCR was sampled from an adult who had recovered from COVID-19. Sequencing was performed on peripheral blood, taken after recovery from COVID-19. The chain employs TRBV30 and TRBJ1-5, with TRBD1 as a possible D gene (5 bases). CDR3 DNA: TGTGCCTGGAGTAAGGGGTCGGTTAGCAATCAGCCCCAGCATTTT. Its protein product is CAWSKGSVSNQPQHF. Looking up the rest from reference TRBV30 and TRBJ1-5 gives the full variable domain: SQTIHQWPATLVQPVGSPLSLECTVEGTSNPNLYWYRQAAGRGLQLLFYSVGIGQISSEVPQNLSASRPQDRQFILSSKKLLLSDSGFYLCAWSKGSVSNQPQHFGDGTRLSIL.